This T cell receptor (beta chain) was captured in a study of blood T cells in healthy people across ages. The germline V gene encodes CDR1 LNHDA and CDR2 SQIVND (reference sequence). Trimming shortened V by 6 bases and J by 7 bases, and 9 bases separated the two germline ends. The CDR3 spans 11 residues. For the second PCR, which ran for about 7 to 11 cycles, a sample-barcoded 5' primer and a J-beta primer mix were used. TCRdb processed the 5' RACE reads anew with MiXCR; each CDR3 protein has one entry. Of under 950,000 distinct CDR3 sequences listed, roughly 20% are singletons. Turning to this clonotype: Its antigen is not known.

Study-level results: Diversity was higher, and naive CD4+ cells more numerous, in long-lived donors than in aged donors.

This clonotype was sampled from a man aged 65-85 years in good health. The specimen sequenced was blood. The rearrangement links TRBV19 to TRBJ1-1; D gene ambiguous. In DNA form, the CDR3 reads TGTGCCAGTAGGAGGACTATTGAAGCTTTCTTT. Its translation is CASRRTIEAFF.